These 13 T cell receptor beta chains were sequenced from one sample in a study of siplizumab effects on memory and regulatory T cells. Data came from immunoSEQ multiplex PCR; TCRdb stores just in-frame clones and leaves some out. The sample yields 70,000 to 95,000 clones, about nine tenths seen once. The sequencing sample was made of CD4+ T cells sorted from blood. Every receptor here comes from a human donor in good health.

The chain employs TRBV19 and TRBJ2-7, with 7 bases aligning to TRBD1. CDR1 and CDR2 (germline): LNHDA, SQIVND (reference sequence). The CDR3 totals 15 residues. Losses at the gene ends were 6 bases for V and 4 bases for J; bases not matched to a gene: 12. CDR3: CASRWDSLSLYEQYF. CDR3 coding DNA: TGTGCCAGTAGATGGGACAGCTTAAGTCTGTACGAGCAGTACTTC. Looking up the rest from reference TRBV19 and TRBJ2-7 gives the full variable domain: DGGITQSPKYLFRKEGQNVTLSCEQNLNHDAMYWYRQDPGQGLRLIYYSQIVNDFQKGDIAEGYSVSREKKESFPLTVTSAQKNPTAFYLCASRWDSLSLYEQYFGPGTRLTVT.

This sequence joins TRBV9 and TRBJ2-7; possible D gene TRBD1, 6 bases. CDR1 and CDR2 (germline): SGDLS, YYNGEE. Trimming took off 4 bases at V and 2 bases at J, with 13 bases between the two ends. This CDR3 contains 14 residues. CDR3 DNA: TGTGCCAGCAGCCTAGACCAGGGGACCTACGAGCAGTACTTC. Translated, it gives CASSLDQGTYEQYF.

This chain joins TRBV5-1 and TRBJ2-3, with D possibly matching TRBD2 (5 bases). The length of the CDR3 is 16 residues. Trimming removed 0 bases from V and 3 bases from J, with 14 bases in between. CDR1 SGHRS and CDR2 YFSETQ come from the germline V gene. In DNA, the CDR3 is TGCGCCAGCAGCTTGGGTGGGCTAGCTGAGACAGATACGCAGTATTTT. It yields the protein CASSLGGLAETDTQYF.

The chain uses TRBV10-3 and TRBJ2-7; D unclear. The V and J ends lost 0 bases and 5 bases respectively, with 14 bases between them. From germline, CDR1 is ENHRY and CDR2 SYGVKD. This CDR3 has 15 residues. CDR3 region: CAISESALNGHEQYF. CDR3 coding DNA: TGTGCCATCAGTGAGTCGGCTCTAAACGGCCACGAGCAGTACTTC.

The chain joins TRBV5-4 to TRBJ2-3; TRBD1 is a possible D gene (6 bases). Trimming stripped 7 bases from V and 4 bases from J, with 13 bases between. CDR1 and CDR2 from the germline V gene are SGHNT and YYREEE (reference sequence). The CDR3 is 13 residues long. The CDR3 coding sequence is TGTGCCAGCCTACTAAAGGGGGCAGATACGCAGTATTTT. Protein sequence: CASLLKGADTQYF.

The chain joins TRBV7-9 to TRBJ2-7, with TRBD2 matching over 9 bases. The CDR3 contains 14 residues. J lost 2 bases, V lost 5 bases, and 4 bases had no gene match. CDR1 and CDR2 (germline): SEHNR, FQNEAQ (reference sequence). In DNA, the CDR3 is TGTGCCAGCAGCCTTACTAGCGGGCCCTACGAGCAGTACTTC. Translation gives CASSLTSGPYEQYF.

CDR3 bases: TGTGCCAGCAGCCTAGACAGGCCGAACACCGGGGAGCTGTTTTTT. This translates into CASSLDRPNTGELFF. The chain couples TRBV7-3 to TRBJ2-2, with D perhaps TRBD1 (6 bases). The CDR3 covers 15 residues. The germline CDR1 and CDR2 sequences are SGHTA and FQGTGA. V was clipped by 5 bases and J by 0 bases, with 10 bases between them.

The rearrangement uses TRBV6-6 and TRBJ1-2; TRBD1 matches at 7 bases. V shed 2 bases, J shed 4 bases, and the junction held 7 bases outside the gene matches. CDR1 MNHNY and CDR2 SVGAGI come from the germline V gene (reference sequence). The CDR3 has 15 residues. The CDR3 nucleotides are TGTGCCAGCAGTTACACGACAGGGAATGTCTATGGCTACACCTTC. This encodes CASSYTTGNVYGYTF.

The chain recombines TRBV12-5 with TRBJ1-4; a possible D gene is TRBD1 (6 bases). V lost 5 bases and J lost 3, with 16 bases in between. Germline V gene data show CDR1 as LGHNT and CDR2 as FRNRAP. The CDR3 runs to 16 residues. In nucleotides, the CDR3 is TGTGCTAGTGGTCGACAACAGGGTAGGGCTAATGAAAAACTGTTTTTT. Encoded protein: CASGRQQGRANEKLFF. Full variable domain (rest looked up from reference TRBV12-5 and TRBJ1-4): DARVTQTPRHKVTEMGQEVTMRCQPILGHNTVFWYRQTMMQGLELLAYFRNRAPLDDSGMPKDRFSAEMPDATLATLKIQPSEPRDSAVYFCASGRQQGRANEKLFFGSGTQLSVL.

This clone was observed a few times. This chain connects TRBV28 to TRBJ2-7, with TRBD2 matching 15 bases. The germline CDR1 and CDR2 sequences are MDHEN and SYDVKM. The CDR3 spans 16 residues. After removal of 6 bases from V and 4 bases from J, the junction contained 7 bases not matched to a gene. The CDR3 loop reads CASSPGTSGRQYEQYF. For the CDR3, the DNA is TGTGCCAGCAGCCCTGGGACTAGCGGGAGGCAGTACGAGCAGTACTTC.

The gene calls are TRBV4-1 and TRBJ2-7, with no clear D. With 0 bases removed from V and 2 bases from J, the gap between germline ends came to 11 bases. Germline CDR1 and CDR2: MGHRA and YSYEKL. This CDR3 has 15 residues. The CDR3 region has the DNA TGCGCCAGCAGCCAAGAAGAACAACAGACCTACGAGCAGTACTTC. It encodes CASSQEEQQTYEQYF.

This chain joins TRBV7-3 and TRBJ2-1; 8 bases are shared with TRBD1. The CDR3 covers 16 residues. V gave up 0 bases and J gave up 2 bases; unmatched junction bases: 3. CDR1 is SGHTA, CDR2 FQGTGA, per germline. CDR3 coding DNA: TGTGCCAGCAGCTTAACCAGGGGGCTTACCTACAATGAGCAGTTCTTC. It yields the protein CASSLTRGLTYNEQFF.

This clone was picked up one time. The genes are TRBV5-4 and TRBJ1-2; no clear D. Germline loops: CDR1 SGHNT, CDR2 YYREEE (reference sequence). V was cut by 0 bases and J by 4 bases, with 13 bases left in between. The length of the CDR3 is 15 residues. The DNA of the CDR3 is TGTGCCAGCAGCTTGGCCGGGGAGGGCCCCTATGGCTACACCTTC. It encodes CASSLAGEGPYGYTF.